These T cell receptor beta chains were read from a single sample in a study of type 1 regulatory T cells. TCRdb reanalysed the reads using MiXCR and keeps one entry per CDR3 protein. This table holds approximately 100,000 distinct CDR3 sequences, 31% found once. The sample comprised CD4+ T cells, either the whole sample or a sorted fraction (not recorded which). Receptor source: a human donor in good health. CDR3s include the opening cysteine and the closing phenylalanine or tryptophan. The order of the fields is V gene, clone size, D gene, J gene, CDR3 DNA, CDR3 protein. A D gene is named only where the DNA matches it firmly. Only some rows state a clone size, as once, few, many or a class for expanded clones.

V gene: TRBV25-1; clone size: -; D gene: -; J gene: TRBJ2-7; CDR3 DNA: TGTGCCAGCGGCCCGAGGGTTCATGGTGAGCAGTACTTC; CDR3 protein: CASGPRVHGEQYF
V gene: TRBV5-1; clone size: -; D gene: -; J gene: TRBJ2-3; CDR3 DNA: TGCGCCAGCAGCTTGTCTGGCGTCGGCACAGATACGCAGTATTTT; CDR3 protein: CASSLSGVGTDTQYF
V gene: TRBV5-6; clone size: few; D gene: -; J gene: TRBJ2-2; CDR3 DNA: TGTGCCAGCAGCTTGGCTCCGCGGGACACCGGGGAGCTGTTTTTT; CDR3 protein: CASSLAPRDTGELFF
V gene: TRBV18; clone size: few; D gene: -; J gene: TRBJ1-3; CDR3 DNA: TGTGCCAGCTCATCACTACAGGGAGGTCCCTCTGGAAACACCATATATTTT; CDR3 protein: CASSSLQGGPSGNTIYF
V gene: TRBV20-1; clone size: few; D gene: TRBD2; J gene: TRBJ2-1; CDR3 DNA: TGCAGTTCTCGGCTAGCGGACTCCTACAATGAGCAGTTCTTC; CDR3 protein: CSSRLADSYNEQFF
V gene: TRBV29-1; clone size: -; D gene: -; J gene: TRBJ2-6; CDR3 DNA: TGCAGCGTTGGAACCGGGATCTCTGGGGCCAACGTCCTGACTTTC; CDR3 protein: CSVGTGISGANVLTF
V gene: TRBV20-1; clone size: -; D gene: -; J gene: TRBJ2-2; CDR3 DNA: TGCAGTGCTAGAGAGCTTGGGGTCGCCGGGGAGCTGTTTTTT; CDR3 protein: CSARELGVAGELFF
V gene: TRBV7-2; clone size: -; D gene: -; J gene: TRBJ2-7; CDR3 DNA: TGTGCCAGCATTTTACAAACCGGGGTTACCTACGAGCAGTACTTC; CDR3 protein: CASILQTGVTYEQYF
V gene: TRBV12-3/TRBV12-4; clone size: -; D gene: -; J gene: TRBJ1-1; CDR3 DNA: TGTGCCAGCAGTCGGGCCGCGGCCACTGAAGCTTTCTTT; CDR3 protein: CASSRAAATEAFF
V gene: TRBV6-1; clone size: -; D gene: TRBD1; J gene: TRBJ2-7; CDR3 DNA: TGTGCCAGCAGTCTTATTAGACAGGGCTACGAGCAGTACTTC; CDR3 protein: CASSLIRQGYEQYF